This TCR beta chain comes out of a study of T cells after yellow fever vaccination. Findings and caveats of the study: Reappearing after the booster were most of the clones from primary vaccination (96% CD4, 88% CD8).

TCRdb reprocessed the 5' RACE reads via MiXCR and lists one record per CDR3 protein. The repertoire holds roughly 150,000 distinct CDR3 sequences, with about 7% as singletons. A remark on this clonotype: The target antigen is unknown.

The germline V gene encodes CDR1 SGHTA and CDR2 FQGTGA. V dropped 5 bases and J dropped 5 bases, with 12 bases sitting between them. CDR3 size: 13 residues. This sequence joins TRBV7-3 and TRBJ2-5, with D unclear. The clonotype comes from a man younger than 30 who received the YFV17D yellow fever vaccine. The starting material was CD4+ T cells sorted from PBMCs, obtained 4 to 6 days after the first yellow fever vaccination. DNA of the CDR3: TGTGCCAGCAGCCCCGGACCTGGGGAGACCCAGTACTTC. This codes for CASSPGPGETQYF.